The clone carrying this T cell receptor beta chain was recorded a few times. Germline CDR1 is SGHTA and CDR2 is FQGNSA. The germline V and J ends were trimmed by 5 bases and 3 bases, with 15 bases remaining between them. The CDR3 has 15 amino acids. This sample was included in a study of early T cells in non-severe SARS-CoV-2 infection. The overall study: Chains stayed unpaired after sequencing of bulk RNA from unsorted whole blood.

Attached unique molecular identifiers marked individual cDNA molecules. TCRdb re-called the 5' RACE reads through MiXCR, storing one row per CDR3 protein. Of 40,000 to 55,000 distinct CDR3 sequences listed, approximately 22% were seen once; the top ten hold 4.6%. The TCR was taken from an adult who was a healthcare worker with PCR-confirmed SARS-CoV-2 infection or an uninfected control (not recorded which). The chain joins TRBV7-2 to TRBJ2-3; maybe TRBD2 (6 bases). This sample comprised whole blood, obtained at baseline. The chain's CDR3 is CASSRRYRGTDTQYF. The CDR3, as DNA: TGTGCCAGCAGCCGGCGGTACCGGGGGACAGATACGCAGTATTTT.